This T cell receptor beta chain was identified in a study of CD8 T cells in Susac syndrome. The authors reverse transcribed about 0.5 to 1 ug RNA with random hexamers. TCRdb reprocessed the immunoSEQ multiplex PCR reads via MiXCR and lists one record per CDR3 protein. The repertoire holds around 77,000 distinct CDR3 sequences, nearly 96% seen once, with 0.11% in the top ten. Control patients had untreated stable or active relapsing-remitting multiple sclerosis by revised McDonald criteria. CDR3 length: 15 amino acids. Trimming cost V 0 bases and J 6 bases, with 13 bases left between them. Germline V gives CDR1 SGHRS, CDR2 YFSETQ.

V is TRBV5-1 and J is TRBJ2-1; TRBD1 is a possible D gene (5 bases). The sequence derives from a human donor with multiple sclerosis. The material sequenced was CD4+ T cells from PBMCs. This chain's CDR3 is CASSLVQGFLNEQFF. CDR3 bases: TGCGCCAGCAGCTTGGTTCAGGGCTTTCTCAATGAGCAGTTCTTC.